These 10 T cell receptor beta chains came from one sample sequenced in a study of breast tumors, draining lymph nodes, adjacent tissues. MiXCR, run by TCRdb on the multiplex PCR reads, gives a single entry per CDR3 protein. This repertoire shows around 13,000 distinct CDR3 sequences, roughly 70% found once; its top ten account for around 47%. The specimen was tumor-adjacent breast tissue. These receptors all stem from a female donor with breast cancer. Some clones in this sample may be carry-over from other donors' samples.

The rearrangement uses TRBV19 and TRBJ2-2, with D unresolved. CDR3 length equals 13 residues. The germline V and J ends were trimmed by 3 bases and 6 bases, with 8 bases remaining between them. The germline CDR1 and CDR2 sequences are LNHDA and SQIVND (reference sequence). CDR3 sequence reads: CASSIFYPGELFF. The CDR3 nucleotides read TGTGCCAGTAGTATTTTCTACCCCGGGGAGCTGTTTTTT.

This clonotype was recorded only once. The chain uses TRBV6-1 and TRBJ1-4, with unresolved D. Germline V gene data show CDR1 as MNHNS and CDR2 as SASEGT. This CDR3 contains 14 residues. Trimming shortened V by 3 bases and J by 8 bases, and 13 bases separated the two germline ends. CDR3 loop: CASSEGHGGEKLFF. The CDR3 DNA follows: TGTGCCAGCAGTGAGGGTCACGGTGGGGAAAAACTGTTTTTT.

The chain links TRBV24-1 to TRBJ2-5; D gene ambiguous. There are 15 residues in the CDR3. The germline V gene has CDR1 KGHDR and CDR2 SFDVKD. Deletions cut 1 base from V and 1 base from J, with 9 bases between. The CDR3 DNA sequence: TGTGCCACCAGTGATTTCCGGACCGGCCAAGAGACCCAGTACTTC. Residues: CATSDFRTGQETQYF.

V gene TRBV7-8 combines with J gene TRBJ1-5, with D tentatively TRBD1 (5 bases). V lost 5 bases to trimming and J lost 6 bases, with 20 bases between them. CDR3 length: 16 residues. Germline assignment: CDR1 SGHVS and CDR2 FQNEAQ. The CDR3 region has the DNA TGTGCCAGCAGCCAAAATATTCAGGGTTTATTTCAGCCCCAGCATTTT. Translating gives CASSQNIQGLFQPQHF.

The chain couples TRBV24-1 to TRBJ2-1, with 10 bases that match TRBD2. The J segment lost 6 bases and the V segment lost 4 bases, leaving 8 bases of the junction unmatched. Germline lookup yields CDR1 KGHDR and CDR2 SFDVKD. This CDR3 is 16 amino acids long. In DNA, the CDR3 is TGTGCCACCAGTGACCGGAGCGGGAGGGCCGCCAATGAGCAGTTCTTC. Amino acid sequence: CATSDRSGRAANEQFF.

This chain joins TRBV5-6 and TRBJ2-7, with 14 bases identical to TRBD2. V shed 0 bases and J 4 bases; nucleotides not matched to a gene: 9. The germline CDR1 and CDR2 sequences are SGHDT and YYEEEE. This CDR3 region has 18 residues. The CDR3, as DNA: TGTGCCAGCAGCTTGGCCTTCGGGACTAGCGGGAGAGATTACGAGCAGTACTTC. Translating it yields CASSLAFGTSGRDYEQYF.

The V and J genes are TRBV20-1 and TRBJ2-5; 8 bases align to TRBD2. Per the germline V gene, CDR1 is DFQATT and CDR2 is SNEGSKA (reference sequence). V lost 6 bases, J lost 5 bases, and 11 bases stayed unmatched. This CDR3 spans 14 amino acids. As DNA, the CDR3 is TGCAGTGCCCACGGGGGGGCCCTCCGGGAGACCCAGTACTTC. The encoded protein is CSAHGGALRETQYF.

The chain combines TRBV20-1 with TRBJ2-7; 10 bases are shared with TRBD1. Germline-derived CDR1 and CDR2 are DFQATT and SNEGSKA (reference sequence). V trimming: 4 bases; J trimming: 7 bases; junction bases outside the gene matches: 10. CDR3 length: 14 amino acids. CDR3 DNA sequence: TGCAGTGCTAATCCCGGGACAGGGGCTGGTGAGCAGTACTTC. Translated, it gives CSANPGTGAGEQYF.

The chain couples TRBV30 to TRBJ2-3, with 8 bases aligning to TRBD1. CDR3 length equals 14 residues. J lost 5 bases, V lost 1 base, and 5 bases had no gene match. Germline V CDR1 and CDR2: GTSNPN, SVGIG (reference sequence). The CDR3 here is CAWSADRGVDTQYF. CDR3 coding DNA: TGTGCCTGGAGTGCAGACAGGGGAGTAGATACGCAGTATTTT.

The rearrangement uses TRBV5-1 and TRBJ2-3, with a possible D match to TRBD2 (5 bases). Germline V gene lookup returns CDR1 SGHRS and CDR2 YFSETQ. The CDR3 contains 12 residues. V was clipped by 5 bases and J by 11 bases, with 15 bases between them. The CDR3 reads CASSPTSYKQYF. The CDR3 DNA is TGCGCCAGCAGTCCAACTAGTTACAAGCAGTATTTT.